This TCR beta chain emerged from a study of radiotherapy plus CTLA-4 blockade in lung cancer. The germline V gene encodes CDR1 MNHEY and CDR2 SVGAGI. CDR3 length: 13 residues. V was cut by 5 bases and J by 3 bases, with 8 bases left in between. In regard to this clone: As yet, its antigen is unknown.

Study conclusions and caveats: In blood, TCR clones derived from the tumor expanded after radiotherapy plus ipilimumab.

The assay was immunoSEQ multiplex PCR, and TCRdb's table has in-frame clones only and misses some. The sample holds about 120,000 clones, 75% to 90% seen once. The material was peripheral blood, obtained from a patient treated with radiotherapy plus ipilimumab. The chain couples TRBV6-5 to TRBJ2-1; D gene unclear. The source of this sequence is a human donor with non-small cell lung cancer that progressed on radiotherapy plus ipilimumab. The CDR3 nucleotides are TGTGCCAGCAGTCGGCCGGGCTACAATGAGCAGTTCTTC. It yields the protein CASSRPGYNEQFF.